Listed below are T cell receptor beta chains from one sample, sequenced in a study of identifying expanded T cells in peripheral blood. This table comes from immunoSEQ multiplex PCR, and its TCRdb copy is limited to in-frame clones, with some not included. The sample consists of about 80,000 clones, roughly 89% of them appearing once. Sequenced: blood. These receptors came from a person aged 18 to 70 in good health. The conserved cysteine and the conserved F or W are not part of the CDR3 here. A D gene is named only where the DNA matches it firmly.

V	J	D	CDR3
TRBV10-3	TRBJ2-1	-	AISDANEQF
TRBV5-4	TRBJ1-2	TRBD1	ASSEDRTGASGWSYT
TRBV5-1	TRBJ2-7	-	ASSASSYEQY
TRBV5-6	TRBJ2-3	-	ASSEYGRGSADTQY
TRBV21-1	TRBJ2-7	-	ASSKKDEGSTYEQY
TRBV4-2	TRBJ1-1	-	ASSAVTGEAF
TRBV10-3	TRBJ1-4	-	AISEERGEKLF
TRBV5-1	TRBJ1-1	-	ASSLAGEAF
TRBV11-2	TRBJ2-1	-	ASSWVDEQF
TRBV10-3	TRBJ1-1	-	AISDRSTNTEAF
TRBV11-3	TRBJ2-7	-	ASSLGSAHGYEQY
TRBV9	TRBJ1-1	-	ASSVTVQGGSAEAF
TRBV5-6	TRBJ2-7	-	ASSTYSYEQY
TRBV7-3	TRBJ2-3	-	ASSLRRTSTDTQY
TRBV5-6	TRBJ1-2	TRBD1	ASSYRGSHYGYT
TRBV29-1	TRBJ1-1	-	SVVGGKNTEAF
TRBV13	TRBJ2-7	-	ASSFGAEQY
TRBV10-3	TRBJ1-1	-	AISESRGDTEAF
TRBV9	TRBJ2-3	-	ASSSRGEIDTQY
TRBV2	TRBJ1-5	TRBD1	ASNQQGGTNQPQH
TRBV5-4	TRBJ2-7	TRBD1	ASSLQGAYEQY
TRBV19	TRBJ1-1	-	ASSIARGNTEAF
TRBV6-5	TRBJ2-7	-	ASRPWGNTYEQY
TRBV27	TRBJ2-1	-	ASSLNYNEQF
TRBV10-3	TRBJ1-5	TRBD1	AIRGEQGLSQPQH
TRBV29-1	TRBJ1-4	-	SVGASSGGKLF
TRBV5-4	TRBJ2-2	-	ASSLSGQTTGELF
TRBV27	TRBJ1-6	-	ASSSQGGIGSPLH